Sequencing of this T cell receptor (beta chain) was carried out in a study of long-term antiretroviral therapy in people with HIV. The CDR3 is 15 residues long. The germline V gene has CDR1 MNHEY and CDR2 SVGAGI. Trimming pared 5 bases from V and 0 bases from J, leaving 11 bases between. Version v3.0 of the immunoSEQ assay ran at survey level. The table came from immunoSEQ multiplex PCR; TCRdb's copy has only in-frame clones and leaves some out. This table has 30,000 to 35,000 clones, roughly 83% appearing once. Study results and limitations: Compared with controls, HIV repertoires showed narrower CDR3 length ranges. Whichever time point was examined, clones expanded before ART dominated the repertoire. Diversity went up after ART and still fell short of transplant donor controls.

About this clone: What it binds is not known.

V is TRBV6-5 and J is TRBJ1-5; D remains ambiguous. Sequenced material: unsorted PBMCs, taken 1.9 years after starting antiretroviral therapy. The receptor was derived from a young man with HIV. The DNA for the CDR3 is TGTGCCAGCAGTCTCGTGCCAGATAGCAATCAGCCCCAGCATTTT. Translating gives CASSLVPDSNQPQHF.